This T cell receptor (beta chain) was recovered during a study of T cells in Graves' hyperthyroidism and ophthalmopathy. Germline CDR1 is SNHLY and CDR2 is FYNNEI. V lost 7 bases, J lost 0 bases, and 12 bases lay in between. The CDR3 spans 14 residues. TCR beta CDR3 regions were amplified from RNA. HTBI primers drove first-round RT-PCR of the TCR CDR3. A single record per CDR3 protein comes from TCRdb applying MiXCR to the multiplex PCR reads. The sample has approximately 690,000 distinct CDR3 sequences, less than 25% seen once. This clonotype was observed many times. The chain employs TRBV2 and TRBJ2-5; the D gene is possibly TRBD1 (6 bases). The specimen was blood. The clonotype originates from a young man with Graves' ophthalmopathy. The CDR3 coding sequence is TGTGCCAGCAATCGGGGACACTACCAAGAGACCCAGTACTTC. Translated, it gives CASNRGHYQETQYF. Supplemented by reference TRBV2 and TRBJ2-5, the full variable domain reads EPEVTQTPSHQVTQMGQEVILRCVPISNHLYFYWYRQILGQKVEFLVSFYNNEISEKSEIFDDQFSVERPDGSNFTLKIRSTKLEDSAMYFCASNRGHYQETQYFGPGTRLLVL.